Listed here are 14 T cell receptor beta chains from one sample, sequenced in a study of cytomegalovirus exposure and HLA in healthy donors. Primers for the PCR totalled 60 Vbeta and 13 Jbeta. Assay: immunoSEQ multiplex PCR; the TCRdb copy retains only in-frame clones and omits some. The data show about 200,000 clones, approximately 86% seen once. Input material: PBMCs. The receptor source for this set is a woman aged 25 to 39 in good health and CMV-seronegative.

The gene calls are TRBV7-2 and TRBJ2-7; TRBD2 agrees at 9 bases. Germline-derived CDR1 and CDR2 are SGHTA and FQGNSA. The CDR3 contains 15 residues. After removal of 1 base from V and 5 bases from J, the junction contained 6 bases not matched to a gene. The CDR3 DNA reads as TGTGCCAGCAGCTTAGTTGGGACTAGCTGGAACGAGCAGTACTTC. Its protein is CASSLVGTSWNEQYF.

The chain carries TRBV15 and TRBJ1-2; TRBD1 might be the D (5 bases). CDR1 and CDR2 (germline): LNHNV, YYDKDF (reference sequence). V gave up 0 bases and J gave up 4 bases, with 18 bases separating them. This CDR3 region has 17 residues. The CDR3 nucleotides are TGTGCCACCAGCAGAGATAACGGGAGGGGCGGCACCTATGGCTACACCTTC. As protein: CATSRDNGRGGTYGYTF.

The chain uses TRBV27 and TRBJ2-6; D not certain. V lost 3 bases to trimming and J lost 0 bases, with 6 bases between them. The CDR3 spans 15 residues. CDR1 is MNHEY, CDR2 SMNVEV, per germline (reference sequence). The CDR3 bases are TGTGCCAGCAGTTTGAGGATCTCTGGGGCCAACGTCCTGACTTTC. It codes for CASSLRISGANVLTF.

This clone has just one count. This sequence joins TRBV11-2 and TRBJ2-5; perhaps TRBD2 as D (5 bases). Germline V CDR1 and CDR2: SGHAT, FQNNGV. The CDR3 extends over 14 amino acids. The V end was cut by 6 bases, the J end by 0 bases, with 11 bases between. The CDR3 bases are TGTGCCAGCAGACGGGAACGGTACCAAGAGACCCAGTACTTC. As protein: CASRRERYQETQYF.

This clone has only a few counts. The CDR3 nucleotides read TGTGCCAGTAGTGCGGGACAGACTGAAGCTTTCTTT. This translates into CASSAGQTEAFF. This chain links TRBV19 with TRBJ1-1, with 7 bases that match TRBD1. J lost 5 bases, V lost 5 bases, and 2 bases had no gene match. CDR3 length: 12 residues. Germline V gives CDR1 LNHDA, CDR2 SQIVND (reference sequence).

This clone is a singleton in its sample. The chain employs TRBV6-5 and TRBJ2-1, with D perhaps matching TRBD2 (6 bases). V was clipped by 5 bases and J by 9 bases, with 14 bases between them. This CDR3 is built from 13 residues. Looked up from germline, CDR1 is MNHEY and CDR2 is SVGAGI. CDR3 in DNA: TGTGCCAGCAGTGATATAGCGGAGGGTGAGCAGTTCTTC. Protein sequence: CASSDIAEGEQFF.

The rearrangement uses TRBV7-6 and TRBJ2-1; 9 nucleotides line up with TRBD2. Unmatched junction bases numbered 11, after V lost 1 base and J lost 7 bases. The CDR3 runs 17 residues. The V gene's germline CDR1 is SGHVS and CDR2 FNYEAQ. CDR3 bases: TGTGCCAGCAGCTTAGTTGGGCGGGGGGGCCTTCGGAATGAGCAGTTCTTC. Its protein is CASSLVGRGGLRNEQFF.

This chain uses TRBV4-2 with TRBJ2-7; a weak D match, TRBD2 (6 bases). The germline gives CDR1 LGHNA, CDR2 YNFKEQ. The CDR3 extends over 15 amino acids. V lost 3 bases and J lost 4, with 16 bases in between. The CDR3 loop is CASSQAGTGVYEQYF. The CDR3 nucleotides are TGTGCCAGCAGCCAGGCCGGGACGGGAGTTTACGAGCAGTACTTC.

V and J are TRBV28 and TRBJ1-1; the D gene is possibly TRBD1 (6 bases). V lost 5 bases and J 1 base, leaving 11 bases between the germline ends. CDR3 length: 14 residues. Germline V gene lookup returns CDR1 MDHEN and CDR2 SYDVKM. The CDR3 bases are TGTGCCAGCAGTACCCAGGGGTGGAACACTGAAGCTTTCTTT. Protein product: CASSTQGWNTEAFF.

The chain links TRBV5-4 to TRBJ1-1; weak D call: TRBD1 (6 bases). The length of the CDR3 is 15 residues. In germline, CDR1 is SGHNT, CDR2 YYREEE (reference sequence). Trimming took off 4 bases at V and 2 bases at J, with 15 bases between the two ends. The CDR3 protein is CASSGKTGSNTEAFF. The CDR3 DNA reads as TGTGCCAGCAGCGGGAAAACAGGGTCAAACACTGAAGCTTTCTTT.

The chain has TRBV2 and TRBJ2-1, with D perhaps TRBD1 (6 bases). Germline V lookup: CDR1 SNHLY, CDR2 FYNNEI. The CDR3 runs 13 residues. The germline V and J ends were trimmed by 6 bases and 10 bases, with 16 bases remaining between them. The CDR3 DNA is TGTGCCAGCAGCAATAACAGGGCAAGCGAGCAGTTCTTC. Its protein product is CASSNNRASEQFF.

The V call is TRBV2, the J call TRBJ2-5; 8 nucleotides align to TRBD1. The end of the DNA aligns better with TRBJ2-7, so the J call may be wrong. The length of the CDR3 is 14 residues. Per germline, CDR1 SNHLY and CDR2 FYNNEI. The DNA for the CDR3 is TGTGCCAGCAGGAATCAGGGGGCCCTCTACGAGCAGTACTTC. Protein sequence: CASRNQGALYEQYF.

This chain joins TRBV4-1 and TRBJ1-5; 8 bases agree with TRBD1. V shed 0 bases, J shed 6 bases, and the junction held 1 base outside the gene matches. The CDR3 spans 14 residues. Germline V gene data show CDR1 as MGHRA and CDR2 as YSYEKL. The CDR3 is CASSQDDRGQPQHF. CDR3 nucleotides: TGCGCCAGCAGCCAAGATGACAGGGGTCAGCCCCAGCATTTT.

J is TRBJ2-7 and V is TRBV20-1; possibly TRBD1 for D (6 bases). Trimming removed 5 bases from V and 7 bases from J, with 12 bases in between. The CDR3 extends over 11 amino acids. Germline CDR1 DFQATT, CDR2 SNEGSKA (reference sequence). CDR3 amino acids: CSAALDREQYF. Written as DNA, the CDR3 is TGCAGTGCTGCCCTCGACAGGGAGCAGTACTTC.